These 10 T cell receptor beta chains were all obtained from the same sample, sequenced in a study of cytomegalovirus exposure and HLA in healthy donors. The PCR ran on 60 Vbeta and 13 Jbeta primers. Sequencing was performed with immunoSEQ multiplex PCR; in TCRdb, only in-frame clones are kept and a portion is missing. The sample records 100,000 to 150,000 clones, 75% to 85% being singletons. Sequencing was performed on PBMCs. Receptors originate from a male donor in good health and CMV-seropositive.

The V call is TRBV27, the J call TRBJ2-4; D is ambiguous. V was cut by 6 bases and J by 8 bases, with 14 bases left in between. The germline gives CDR1 MNHEY, CDR2 SMNVEV (reference sequence). The CDR3 loop spans 13 amino acids. The CDR3 is CASRRSPGDIQYF. The CDR3 DNA reads as TGTGCCAGCAGACGGTCCCCGGGTGACATTCAGTACTTC.

The V and J genes are TRBV23-1 and TRBJ2-7; the match to TRBD2 covers 13 bases. TRBV23-1 qualifies as an ORF whose function is uncertain. The CDR3 is made up of 16 amino acids. The V segment lost 9 bases and the J segment 7 bases; nucleotides outside the gene matches: 15. The CDR3 nucleotides are TGCGCCAGAGAGCCCACACTAGCGGGAGGGTGTATGGAGCAGTACTTC. Its protein is CAREPTLAGGCMEQYF.

The chain has TRBV6-1 and TRBJ2-3; D is ambiguous. CDR1 is MNHNS and CDR2 is SASEGT in the germline V gene. Trimming shortened V by 1 base and J by 6 bases, and 11 bases separated the two germline ends. The CDR3 totals 14 residues. Written as DNA, the CDR3 is TGTGCCAGCAGTGAAGGAGGCTCTGGGGATACGCAGTATTTT. Amino acid sequence: CASSEGGSGDTQYF.

This clone was recorded only once. The junction does not match germline at one end; this may be a read error. The same CDR3 is also encoded by other DNA sequences in this sample. The chain carries TRBV15 and TRBJ1-2; TRBD1 is a possible D gene (5 bases). The CDR3 totals 13 residues. Germline V gene lookup returns CDR1 LNHNV and CDR2 YYDKDF (reference sequence). CDR3 protein: CATSPRANYGYTF. The CDR3, as DNA: TGTGCCACCAGCCCCAGGGCTAACTATGGCTACACTTTC.

Here the CDR3 reads CATSRDRGQGEKLFF. The CDR3 DNA is TGTGCCACCAGCAGAGATCGTGGACAGGGGGAAAAACTGTTTTTT. The chain links TRBV15 to TRBJ1-4, with TRBD1 identical over 9 bases. Per the germline V gene, CDR1 is LNHNV and CDR2 is YYDKDF (reference sequence). The CDR3 sequence is 15 residues long. The V segment lost 0 bases and the J segment 8 bases; nucleotides outside the gene matches: 4.

The rearrangement uses TRBV28 and TRBJ1-3; 8 bases are shared with TRBD1. Germline CDR1 and CDR2: MDHEN and SYDVKM. CDR3 length: 15 residues. With V trimmed by 5 bases and J by 5 bases, 8 bases remained unmatched. The CDR3 DNA sequence: TGTGCCAGCAGTAGTGGACAGGGAGGAAGAAACACCATATATTTT. This sequence encodes CASSSGQGGRNTIYF.

CDR3 protein: CASSQTQQGYEQYF. The CDR3 DNA is TGCGCCAGCAGCCAAACTCAACAGGGCTACGAGCAGTACTTC. The V call is TRBV5-1, the J call TRBJ2-7; D is perhaps TRBD1 (6 bases). The CDR3 runs 14 residues. V was clipped by 4 bases and J by 3 bases, with 14 bases between them. Per the germline V gene, CDR1 is SGHRS and CDR2 is YFSETQ.

The chain is built from TRBV4-1 and TRBJ1-5; 7 bases fit TRBD1. CDR1 MGHRA and CDR2 YSYEKL come from the germline V gene. V was clipped by 8 bases and J by 2 bases; unmatched bases: 9. There are 15 residues in the CDR3. The CDR3 sequence is CASSQGRIGNQPQHF. In nucleotides, the CDR3 is TGCGCCAGCTCACAGGGGCGGATCGGCAATCAGCCCCAGCATTTT.

This clone appeared a few times. The V gene is TRBV19, the J gene TRBJ1-3, with a tentative D call TRBD1 (5 bases). The germline gives CDR1 LNHDA, CDR2 SQIVND (reference sequence). V shed 3 bases and J shed 5 bases, with 11 bases lying between them. The length of the CDR3 is 14 residues. The CDR3 is CASSIDRERNTIYF. The CDR3, as DNA: TGTGCCAGTAGTATTGACAGAGAACGAAACACCATATATTTT.

The V and J genes are TRBV27 and TRBJ2-5; no reliable D call. V shed 0 bases and J shed 5 bases, with 7 bases lying between them. There are 13 residues in the CDR3. Germline CDR1 is MNHEY and CDR2 is SMNVEV (reference sequence). CDR3 nucleotides: TGTGCCAGCAGTTTATCCGCCGGTGAGACCCAGTACTTC. Translating it yields CASSLSAGETQYF.